A single sample gave rise to the 27 T cell receptor beta chains below, sequenced in a study of blood T cell repertoires in COVID-19 (dated by TCRdb to 2020 to 2021). Library creation used the immunoSEQ multiplex PCR assay. The immuneACCESS repertoire file appears here via TCRdb, limited to in-frame rearrangements. These files lack a portion of the clones; in checked studies, under half of the deficit traces to unresolved V genes, and the cause of the others is not known. A total of some 150,000 clones appear in this sample, roughly 86% of them only once. The top ten hold around 0.91% of the sample. The sample comprised peripheral blood. These receptors all stem from a woman aged 50 to 60 with acute or convalescent COVID-19.

The V call is TRBV6-5, the J call TRBJ2-2, with D tentatively TRBD2 (5 bases). V was pared by 6 bases and J by 5 bases, with 13 bases between. CDR1 and CDR2 (germline): MNHEY, SVGAGI. CDR3 size: 14 residues. CDR3 sequence reads: CASRGPGETGELFF. CDR3 nucleotide sequence: TGTGCCAGCAGGGGTCCCGGGGAAACCGGGGAGCTGTTTTTT.

The DNA of the CDR3 is TGTGCCAGCAGCTTAGCGAGACAGGACAATGAGCAGTTCTTC. Protein product: CASSLARQDNEQFF. The chain employs TRBV7-8 and TRBJ2-1; TRBD1 is a possible D gene (6 bases). The V end was cut by 0 bases, the J end by 5 bases, with 8 bases between. CDR3 length: 14 amino acids. CDR1 is SGHVS and CDR2 is FQNEAQ in the germline V gene.

This chain links TRBV30 with TRBJ1-2; TRBD1 aligns across 9 bases. The V and J ends lost 3 bases and 5 bases, in that order; junction bases with no gene match: 4. The CDR3 extends over 13 amino acids. The V gene's germline CDR1 is GTSNPN and CDR2 SVGIG (reference sequence). CDR3 in amino acids: CAWSRDRVYGYTF. The CDR3 nucleotides are TGTGCCTGGAGCCGGGACAGGGTTTATGGCTACACCTTC.

The chain uses TRBV6-6 and TRBJ1-3, with 10 bases that match TRBD1. Germline assignment: CDR1 MNHNY and CDR2 SVGAGI (reference sequence). Trimming at V came to 5 bases and at J to 4 bases, leaving 2 bases not matched to a gene. CDR3 length: 14 residues. Here the CDR3 DNA reads TGTGCCAGCAGTCCGACAGGGGGCGGAAACACCATATATTTT. Protein sequence: CASSPTGGGNTIYF.

This clone appeared a single time. The chain combines TRBV2 with TRBJ2-7; D ambiguous. Germline assignment: CDR1 SNHLY and CDR2 FYNNEI. The CDR3 has 10 residues. Deletions cut 5 bases from V and 4 bases from J, with 3 bases between. The CDR3 nucleotides read TGTGCCAGCAGTCGGTACGAGCAGTACTTC. This encodes CASSRYEQYF.

The V and J genes are TRBV10-1 and TRBJ2-3; D perhaps matches TRBD2 (5 bases). From germline, CDR1 is WNHNN and CDR2 SYGVQD (reference sequence). The CDR3 length is 15 residues. The V end was cut by 1 base, the J end by 1 base, with 9 bases between. CDR3 protein: CASSELTGGTDTQYF. The CDR3, as DNA: TGCGCCAGCAGTGAGTTGACCGGGGGCACAGATACGCAGTATTTT.

The rearrangement joins TRBV6-5 to TRBJ1-3, with a weak D call TRBD1 (6 bases). The V gene's germline CDR1 is MNHEY and CDR2 SVGAGI. Trimming cost V 6 bases and J 2 bases, with 14 bases left between them. This CDR3 spans 15 amino acids. This chain's CDR3 is CASSDSRGTGNTIYF. The DNA of the CDR3 is TGTGCCAGCAGCGACTCCAGGGGAACTGGAAACACCATATATTTT.

The rearrangement joins TRBV4-1 to TRBJ2-2; D might be TRBD2 (6 bases). Germline CDR1 is MGHRA and CDR2 is YSYEKL. This CDR3 spans 15 amino acids. V shed 3 bases and J shed 5 bases, with 13 bases lying between them. CDR3 coding DNA: TGCGCCAGCAGCCACCGGGACTTCGAGACCGGGGAGCTGTTTTTT. Its translation is CASSHRDFETGELFF.

The V and J genes are TRBV5-1 and TRBJ1-1; 8 nucleotides align to TRBD1. There are 15 residues in the CDR3. The germline gives CDR1 SGHRS, CDR2 YFSETQ. Trimming removed 0 bases from V and 1 base from J; junction bases left unmatched: 2. DNA of the CDR3: TGCGCCAGCAGCTTGGCAGGGGGCGAGAACACTGAAGCTTTCTTT. Protein sequence: CASSLAGGENTEAFF.

The chain combines TRBV27 with TRBJ2-7; D is uncertain. There are 14 residues in the CDR3. Germline V gene data show CDR1 as MNHEY and CDR2 as SMNVEV (reference sequence). Trimming left V 5 bases short and J 6 bases short, with 17 bases between. The DNA for the CDR3 is TGTGCCAGCAGTAAACAGCATAACTCAGGCGAGCAGTACTTC. This translates into CASSKQHNSGEQYF.

The CDR3 nucleotides are TGTGCCAGCGGCGATGACAGGCACTCTGGAAACACCATATATTTT. This gives the protein CASGDDRHSGNTIYF. This sequence joins TRBV6-6 and TRBJ1-3; possibly TRBD1 for D (6 bases). The V gene lost 8 bases and the J gene lost 0 bases, with 14 bases spanning the gap. Germline lookup yields CDR1 MNHNY and CDR2 SVGAGI (reference sequence). The CDR3 runs 15 residues.

The V and J genes are TRBV3-1 (or the pseudogene TRBV3-2) and TRBJ2-7, with TRBD2 identical over 9 bases. Germline values: CDR1 LGHDT, CDR2 YNNKEL (reference sequence). V was pared by 4 bases and J by 6 bases, with 10 bases of the junction left unmatched. The CDR3 loop spans 15 amino acids. This CDR3 reads CASSPLGGGAAEQYF. The CDR3, as DNA: TGTGCCAGCAGCCCTCTGGGCGGGGGGGCGGCCGAGCAGTACTTC.

This clone appeared a single time. The chain joins TRBV7-9 to TRBJ2-5; D gene unclear. The CDR3 runs to 12 residues. V lost 5 bases to trimming and J lost 5 bases, with 9 bases between them. CDR1 SEHNR and CDR2 FQNEAQ come from the germline V gene (reference sequence). The CDR3 DNA is TGTGCCAGCAGCCCGGTACTGGAGACCCAGTACTTC. Its translation is CASSPVLETQYF. Together with reference TRBV7-9 and TRBJ2-5, the CDR3 gives the full variable domain: DTGVSQNPRHKITKRGQNVTFRCDPISEHNRLYWYRQTLGQGPEFLTYFQNEAQLEKSRLLSDRFSAERPKGSFSTLEIQRTEQGDSAMYLCASSPVLETQYFGPGTRLLVL.

The chain joins TRBV5-1 to TRBJ2-3; TRBD1 matches at 7 bases. The CDR3 consists of 15 residues. Looked up from germline, CDR1 is SGHRS and CDR2 is YFSETQ. V shed 4 bases, J shed 1 base, and the junction held 6 bases outside the gene matches. The CDR3 coding sequence is TGCGCCAGCAGCGCGAGTCAGGGGGGCACAGATACGCAGTATTTT. Its translation is CASSASQGGTDTQYF.

The rearrangement uses TRBV6-6 and TRBJ2-7; 10 positions agree with TRBD1. The V and J ends lost 4 bases and 4 bases, in that order; junction bases with no gene match: 4. The germline V gene has CDR1 MNHNY and CDR2 SVGAGI (reference sequence). The CDR3 runs to 14 residues. The chain's CDR3 is CASSSDRGLYEQYF. The CDR3 coding sequence is TGTGCCAGCAGTTCCGACAGGGGGCTATACGAGCAGTACTTC.

The chain uses TRBV11-3 and TRBJ2-7; no clear D. CDR1 is SGHNT and CDR2 is YENEEA in the germline V gene. V gave up 2 bases and J gave up 3 bases, with 5 bases separating them. The CDR3 consists of 12 residues. In nucleotides, the CDR3 is TGTGCCAGCAGCTTAAATTACTACGAGCAGTACTTC. Protein: CASSLNYYEQYF.

The chain combines TRBV6-6 with TRBJ1-6, with 7 bases matching TRBD1. The germline V gene encodes CDR1 MNHNY and CDR2 SVGAGI (reference sequence). The CDR3 spans 15 residues. V gave up 6 bases and J gave up 7 bases; unmatched junction bases: 9. CDR3 protein: CASSRTGTENSPLHF. CDR3 nucleotide sequence: TGTGCCAGCAGCCGAACCGGGACAGAGAATTCACCCCTCCACTTT.

The chain joins TRBV2 to TRBJ2-1, with D possibly TRBD1 on 6 matching bases. There are 13 residues in the CDR3. Per germline, CDR1 SNHLY and CDR2 FYNNEI. Trimming took off 6 bases at V and 4 bases at J, with 10 bases between the two ends. The CDR3 nucleotides read TGTGCCAGCAGCCGCGGACAGTACAATGAGCAGTTCTTC. It specifies CASSRGQYNEQFF. The full variable domain, completed using reference TRBV2 and TRBJ2-1, is EPEVTQTPSHQVTQMGQEVILRCVPISNHLYFYWYRQILGQKVEFLVSFYNNEISEKSEIFDDQFSVERPDGSNFTLKIRSTKLEDSAMYFCASSRGQYNEQFFGPGTRLTVL.

Written as DNA, the CDR3 is TGTGCCAGCAGTTTAACAGGGGGATTCACAGATACGCAGTATTTT. The encoded protein is CASSLTGGFTDTQYF. The rearrangement uses TRBV27 and TRBJ2-3; 8 bases fit TRBD1. The CDR3 is 15 residues long. Germline V gene data show CDR1 as MNHEY and CDR2 as SMNVEV (reference sequence). The V gene end was trimmed by 2 bases and the J gene end by 2 bases; junction bases not matched to a gene: 3.

The chain joins TRBV5-4 to TRBJ2-1; 8 positions match TRBD1. With V trimmed by 5 bases and J by 8 bases, 12 bases remained unmatched. CDR3 length equals 15 residues. Germline CDR1 reads SGHNT; CDR2 reads YYREEE (reference sequence). CDR3 amino acids: CASSLRNRGEDEQFF. The CDR3 bases are TGTGCCAGCAGTTTAAGGAACAGGGGGGAGGATGAGCAGTTCTTC.

The rearrangement joins TRBV5-1 to TRBJ2-7; D possibly corresponds to TRBD1 (6 bases). Germline CDR1 is SGHRS and CDR2 is YFSETQ. The germline V and J ends were trimmed by 4 bases and 2 bases, with 10 bases remaining between them. CDR3 length equals 13 residues. CDR3 in amino acids: CASSGGHPYEQYF. For the CDR3, the DNA is TGCGCCAGCAGCGGGGGACATCCCTACGAGCAGTACTTC.

J is TRBJ2-1 and V is TRBV7-2; 7 nucleotides line up with TRBD2. V lost 1 base and J lost 4; bases outside the gene matches: 7. Germline assignment: CDR1 SGHTA and CDR2 FQGNSA. The CDR3 length is 16 residues. The CDR3 region is CASSLDGSSGYNEQFF. CDR3 in DNA: TGTGCCAGCAGCTTAGACGGTTCTAGCGGTTACAATGAGCAGTTCTTC.

The chain employs TRBV7-2 and TRBJ2-7; D not resolved. The V end was cut by 1 base, the J end by 0 bases, with 10 bases between. Germline CDR1 SGHTA, CDR2 FQGNSA. The CDR3 loop spans 15 amino acids. The CDR3 region is CASSLVGWSSYEQYF. The CDR3 DNA sequence: TGTGCCAGCAGCTTAGTAGGATGGAGCTCCTACGAGCAGTACTTC.

The chain carries TRBV5-8 and TRBJ2-7; 14 positions match TRBD2. V shed 4 bases, J shed 5 bases, and the junction held 5 bases outside the gene matches. This CDR3 comprises 15 residues. Germline CDR1 and CDR2: SGHTS and YDEGEE. The CDR3 protein is CASSVGLAGVDEQYF. For the CDR3, the DNA is TGTGCCAGCAGCGTGGGACTAGCGGGGGTGGACGAGCAGTACTTC.

The gene calls are TRBV4-2 and TRBJ2-1; 8 nucleotides align to TRBD2. The CDR3 length is 17 residues. Germline CDR1 is LGHNA and CDR2 is YNFKEQ. V shed 3 bases, J shed 6 bases, and the junction held 13 bases outside the gene matches. The CDR3 loop reads CASSQGNGGARANEQFF. Here the CDR3 DNA reads TGTGCCAGCAGCCAGGGGAACGGGGGGGCTCGGGCCAATGAGCAGTTCTTC.

The chain links TRBV28 to TRBJ1-1; the match to TRBD1 covers 7 bases. The CDR3 sequence is 16 residues long. Trimming removed 6 bases from V and 1 base from J; junction bases left unmatched: 11. Germline loops: CDR1 MDHEN, CDR2 SYDVKM. CDR3 residues: CASRIIQGNGNTEAFF. Written as DNA, the CDR3 is TGTGCCAGCAGGATAATACAGGGGAATGGGAACACTGAAGCTTTCTTT.

This clone was counted between two and nine times. The chain employs TRBV11-2 and TRBJ2-7; 8 bases agree with TRBD2. With V trimmed by 6 bases and J by 0 bases, 7 bases remained unmatched. CDR3 length equals 15 residues. Germline-derived CDR1 and CDR2 are SGHAT and FQNNGV. Here the CDR3 reads CASSLSGISSYEQYF. CDR3 in DNA: TGTGCCAGCAGTCTTAGCGGGATAAGCTCCTACGAGCAGTACTTC.